One and the same sample provided the 14 T cell receptor beta chains below, sequenced in a study of TIL therapy for anti-PD-1-resistant metastatic lung cancer. Sequencing used immunoSEQ v3. Sequencing was performed with immunoSEQ multiplex PCR; in TCRdb, only in-frame clones are kept and a portion is missing. The sample holds tens of thousands of clones, roughly 85% seen once. Time point here: pre-treatment sample, taken before nivolumab and TIL therapy. The sequencing used blood, collected at baseline. These receptors were collected from a man between 65 and 85 years old with non-small cell lung cancer.

This clone has more than one count but fewer than ten. This chain links TRBV18 with TRBJ1-2; perhaps TRBD1 as D (6 bases). CDR3 length: 13 amino acids. V dropped 2 bases and J dropped 10 bases, with 14 bases sitting between them. Germline lookup yields CDR1 KGHSH and CDR2 LQKENI. CDR3 nucleotide sequence: TGTGCCAGCTCACCAGCGGGACAAATGGACTACACCTTC. It encodes CASSPAGQMDYTF.

The genes are TRBV5-6 and TRBJ1-2; D is ambiguous. This CDR3 is 17 amino acids long. Germline CDR1 SGHDT, CDR2 YYEEEE. The V end was cut by 1 base, the J end by 3 bases, with 19 bases between. The DNA of the CDR3 is TGTGCCAGCAGCTTGTACAGACGGGAGGGCCTGGACTATGGCTACACCTTC. This gives the protein CASSLYRREGLDYGYTF.

The chain is built from TRBV29-1 and TRBJ1-5; 10 bases agree with TRBD1. Germline CDR1 SQVTM, CDR2 ANQGSEA. Trimming cost V 7 bases and J 4 bases; bases outside gene matches: 7. The CDR3 runs 14 residues. The CDR3 DNA follows: TGCAGCGCCCTGACAGGGGGCAGGAATCAGCCCCAGCATTTT. It translates to CSALTGGRNQPQHF.

The chain combines TRBV19 with TRBJ1-5; D remains unclear. There are 14 residues in the CDR3. Trimming cost V 0 bases and J 2 bases, with 5 bases left between them. Germline V gene lookup returns CDR1 LNHDA and CDR2 SQIVND (reference sequence). The CDR3 DNA follows: TGTGCCAGTAGTATAGAAGGAGGCAATCAGCCCCAGCATTTT. The encoded protein is CASSIEGGNQPQHF.

The chain links TRBV9 to TRBJ2-5; tentatively, D is TRBD2 (6 bases). V was clipped by 5 bases and J by 2 bases, with 10 bases between them. This CDR3 comprises 13 residues. Germline CDR1 and CDR2: SGDLS and YYNGEE. The CDR3 nucleotides are TGTGCCAGCAGTCCGGGAGTACAAGAGACCCAGTACTTC. Residues: CASSPGVQETQYF.

The chain carries TRBV5-4 and TRBJ1-1; D is uncertain. Germline CDR1 is SGHNT and CDR2 is YYREEE (reference sequence). The CDR3 spans 13 residues. V was clipped by 5 bases and J by 1 base, with 9 bases between them. The CDR3 DNA is TGTGCCAGCAGTCCAACGGGGAACACTGAAGCTTTCTTT. This gives the protein CASSPTGNTEAFF.

The chain carries TRBV4-1 and TRBJ2-7, with 7 bases that match TRBD2. This CDR3 has 14 residues. Germline CDR1 and CDR2: MGHRA and YSYEKL. The ends lost 4 bases at V and 2 bases at J; junction bases unmatched: 5. The CDR3 DNA follows: TGCGCCAGCAGCCCCCAGCGGGGAGCCTACGAGCAGTACTTC. Protein sequence: CASSPQRGAYEQYF.

The rearrangement links TRBV7-3 to TRBJ2-3, with 14 bases aligning to TRBD2. Germline CDR1 reads SGHTA; CDR2 reads FQGTGA. J lost 6 bases, V lost 1 base, and 12 bases had no gene match. This CDR3 spans 19 amino acids. The DNA of the CDR3 is TGTGCCAGCAGCTTAAACGGTCCAGGGACTAGCGGGAGATCCGATACGCAGTATTTT. Protein sequence: CASSLNGPGTSGRSDTQYF. Full variable domain (missing parts from reference TRBV7-3 and TRBJ2-3): GAGVSQTPSNKVTEKGKYVELRCDPISGHTALYWYRQSLGQGPEFLIYFQGTGAADDSGLPNDRFFAVRPEGSVSTLKIQRTERGDSAVYLCASSLNGPGTSGRSDTQYFGPGTRLTVL.

The J gene is TRBJ2-3, the V gene TRBV19; D call uncertain. Trimming left V 6 bases short and J 2 bases short, with 9 bases between. Per germline, CDR1 LNHDA and CDR2 SQIVND (reference sequence). CDR3 size: 13 residues. CDR3 residues: CASSSINTDTQYF. The CDR3, as DNA: TGTGCCAGTAGCTCTATTAACACAGATACGCAGTATTTT. The whole variable domain, filled in from reference TRBV19 and TRBJ2-3, reads DGGITQSPKYLFRKEGQNVTLSCEQNLNHDAMYWYRQDPGQGLRLIYYSQIVNDFQKGDIAEGYSVSREKKESFPLTVTSAQKNPTAFYLCASSSINTDTQYFGPGTRLTVL.

V is TRBV11-2 and J is TRBJ2-2; unclear D gene. CDR3 length: 16 amino acids. The V and J ends lost 3 bases and 2 bases respectively, with 13 bases between them. Germline V gene data show CDR1 as SGHAT and CDR2 as FQNNGV. The CDR3: CASSFQNAGNTGELFF. As DNA, the CDR3 is TGTGCCAGCAGCTTTCAAAACGCCGGAAACACCGGGGAGCTGTTTTTT.

The chain employs TRBV18 and TRBJ2-2; D not certain. CDR1 and CDR2 from the germline V gene are KGHSH and LQKENI. The CDR3 is 16 amino acids. The germline V and J ends were trimmed by 4 bases and 0 bases, with 12 bases remaining between them. The chain's CDR3 is CASSLGTVSNTGELFF. In DNA form, the CDR3 reads TGTGCCAGCTCACTAGGTACAGTCTCGAACACCGGGGAGCTGTTTTTT. Full variable domain (remainder filled in from reference TRBV18 and TRBJ2-2): NAGVMQNPRHLVRRRGQEARLRCSPMKGHSHVYWYRQLPEEGLKFMVYLQKENIIDESGMPKERFSAEFPKEGPSILRIQQVVRGDSAAYFCASSLGTVSNTGELFFGEGSRLTVL.

The rearrangement uses TRBV29-1 and TRBJ1-1; TRBD1 is a possible D gene (5 bases). Germline V gene sequence: CDR1 SQVTM, CDR2 ANQGSEA. This CDR3 is 14 amino acids long. Trimming took 1 base from V and 2 from J, leaving 11 bases between them. The CDR3 here is CSVEGGGLNTEAFF. Written as DNA, the CDR3 is TGCAGCGTTGAAGGGGGGGGGTTAAACACTGAAGCTTTCTTT.

V usage is TRBV5-1 and J usage is TRBJ2-5; 11 bases map to TRBD2. The junction had 1 base not matched to a gene; V was cut back by 3 bases and J by 3 bases. This CDR3 is built from 14 residues. The germline V gene encodes CDR1 SGHRS and CDR2 YFSETQ. CDR3 amino acids: CASSSGLAEETQYF. CDR3 DNA sequence: TGCGCCAGCAGCTCGGGACTAGCGGAAGAGACCCAGTACTTC.

The chain has TRBV5-1 and TRBJ2-5; D is uncertain. The DNA matches TRBJ2-7 better at its end, which makes the J call doubtful. The CDR3 covers 15 residues. Per germline, CDR1 SGHRS and CDR2 YFSETQ. CDR3 protein: CASSLGDELIYEQYF. CDR3 bases: TGCGCCAGCAGCTTGGGGGATGAACTAATCTACGAGCAGTACTTC.